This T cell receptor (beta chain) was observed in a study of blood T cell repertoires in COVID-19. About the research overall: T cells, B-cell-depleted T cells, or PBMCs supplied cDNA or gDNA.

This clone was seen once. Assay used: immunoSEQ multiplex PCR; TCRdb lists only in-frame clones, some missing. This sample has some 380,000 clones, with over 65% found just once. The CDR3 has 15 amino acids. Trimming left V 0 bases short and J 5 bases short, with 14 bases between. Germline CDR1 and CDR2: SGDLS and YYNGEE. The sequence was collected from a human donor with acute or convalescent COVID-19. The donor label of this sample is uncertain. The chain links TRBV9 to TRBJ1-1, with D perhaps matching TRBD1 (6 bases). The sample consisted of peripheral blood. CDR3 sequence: CASSVAGVGNTEAFF. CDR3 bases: TGTGCCAGCAGCGTAGCAGGGGTAGGGAATACTGAAGCTTTCTTT.